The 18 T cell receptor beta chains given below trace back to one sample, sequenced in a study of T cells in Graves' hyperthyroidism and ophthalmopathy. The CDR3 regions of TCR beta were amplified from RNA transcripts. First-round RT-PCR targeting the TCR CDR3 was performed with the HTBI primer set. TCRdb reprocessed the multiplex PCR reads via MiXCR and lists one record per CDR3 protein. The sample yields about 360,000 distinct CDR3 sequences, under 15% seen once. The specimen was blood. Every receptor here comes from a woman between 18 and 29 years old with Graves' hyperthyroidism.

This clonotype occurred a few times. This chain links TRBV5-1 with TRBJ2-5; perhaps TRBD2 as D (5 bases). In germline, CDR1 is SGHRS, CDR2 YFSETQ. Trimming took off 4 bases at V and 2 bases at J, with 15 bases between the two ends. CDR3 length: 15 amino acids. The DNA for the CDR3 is TGCGCCAGCAGCAGTGCTAGCTTGGGACAAGAGACCCAGTACTTC. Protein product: CASSSASLGQETQYF.

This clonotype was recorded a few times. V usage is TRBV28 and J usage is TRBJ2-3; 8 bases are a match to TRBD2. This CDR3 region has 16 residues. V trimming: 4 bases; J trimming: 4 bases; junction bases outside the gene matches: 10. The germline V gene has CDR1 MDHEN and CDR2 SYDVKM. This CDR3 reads CASSSSSAGVPDTQYF. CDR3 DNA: TGTGCCAGCAGTTCCTCTTCAGCGGGAGTCCCAGATACGCAGTATTTT.

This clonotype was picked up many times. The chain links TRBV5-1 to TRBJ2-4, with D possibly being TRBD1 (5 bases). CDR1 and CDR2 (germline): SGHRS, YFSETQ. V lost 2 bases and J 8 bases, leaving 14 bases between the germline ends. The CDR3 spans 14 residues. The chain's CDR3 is CASSFQGKMDIQYF. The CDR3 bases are TGCGCCAGCAGCTTCCAGGGAAAGATGGACATTCAGTACTTC.

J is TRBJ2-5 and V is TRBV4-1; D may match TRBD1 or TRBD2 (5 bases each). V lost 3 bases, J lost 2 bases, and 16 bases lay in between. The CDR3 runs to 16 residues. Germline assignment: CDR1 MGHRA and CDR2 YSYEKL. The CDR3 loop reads CASSHSPRDLQETQYF. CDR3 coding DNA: TGCGCCAGCAGCCATTCTCCCAGGGACCTACAAGAGACCCAGTACTTC.

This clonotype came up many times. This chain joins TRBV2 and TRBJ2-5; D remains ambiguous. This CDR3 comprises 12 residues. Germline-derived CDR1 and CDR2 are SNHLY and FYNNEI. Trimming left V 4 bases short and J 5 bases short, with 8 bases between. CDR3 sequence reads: CASSGGSETQYF. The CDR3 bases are TGTGCCAGCAGTGGCGGTTCGGAGACCCAGTACTTC.

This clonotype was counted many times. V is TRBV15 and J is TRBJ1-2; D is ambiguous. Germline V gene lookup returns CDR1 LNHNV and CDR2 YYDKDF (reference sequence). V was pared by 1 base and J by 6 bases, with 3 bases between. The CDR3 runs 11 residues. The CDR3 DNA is TGTGCCACCAGCAGAGGGGATGGCTACACCTTC. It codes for CATSRGDGYTF.

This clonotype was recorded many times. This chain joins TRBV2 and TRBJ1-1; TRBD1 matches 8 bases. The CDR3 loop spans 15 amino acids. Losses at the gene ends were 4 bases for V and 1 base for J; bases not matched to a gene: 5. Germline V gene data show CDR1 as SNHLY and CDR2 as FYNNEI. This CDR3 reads CASSARTGTNTEAFF. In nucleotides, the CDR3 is TGTGCCAGCAGTGCGCGGACAGGGACGAACACTGAAGCTTTCTTT.

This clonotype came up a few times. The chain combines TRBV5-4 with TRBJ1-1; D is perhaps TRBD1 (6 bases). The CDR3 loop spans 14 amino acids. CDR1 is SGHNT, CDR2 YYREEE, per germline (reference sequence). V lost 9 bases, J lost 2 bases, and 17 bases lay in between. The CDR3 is CATATGLINTEAFF. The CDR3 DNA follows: TGTGCCACCGCGACAGGCCTAATTAACACTGAAGCTTTCTTT.

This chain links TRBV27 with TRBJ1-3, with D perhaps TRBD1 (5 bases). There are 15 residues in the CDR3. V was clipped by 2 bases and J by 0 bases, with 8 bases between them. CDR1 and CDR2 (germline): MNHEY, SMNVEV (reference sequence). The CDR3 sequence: CASSLGDPSGNTIYF. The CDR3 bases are TGTGCCAGCAGTTTAGGGGACCCCTCTGGAAACACCATATATTTT.

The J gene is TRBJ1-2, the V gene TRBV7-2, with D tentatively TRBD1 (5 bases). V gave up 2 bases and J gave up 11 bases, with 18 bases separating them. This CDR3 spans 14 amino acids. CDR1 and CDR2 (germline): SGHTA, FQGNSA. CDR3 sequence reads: CASSLKLGPVKYTF. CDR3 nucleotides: TGTGCCAGCAGCTTAAAGCTGGGGCCGGTCAAGTACACCTTC.

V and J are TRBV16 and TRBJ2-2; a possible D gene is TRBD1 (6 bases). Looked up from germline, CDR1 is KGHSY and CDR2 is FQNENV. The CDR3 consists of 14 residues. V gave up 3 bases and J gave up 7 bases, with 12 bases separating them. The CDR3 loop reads CASSHTGYHGELFF. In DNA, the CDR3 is TGTGCCAGCAGCCACACAGGGTATCACGGGGAGCTGTTTTTT.

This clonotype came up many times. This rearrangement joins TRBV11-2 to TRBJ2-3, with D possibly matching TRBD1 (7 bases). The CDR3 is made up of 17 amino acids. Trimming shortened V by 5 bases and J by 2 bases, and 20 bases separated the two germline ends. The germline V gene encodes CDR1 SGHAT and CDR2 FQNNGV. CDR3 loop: CASSQRGGRGVTDTQYF. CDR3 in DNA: TGTGCCAGCAGCCAGCGAGGGGGCAGGGGGGTCACAGATACGCAGTATTTT.

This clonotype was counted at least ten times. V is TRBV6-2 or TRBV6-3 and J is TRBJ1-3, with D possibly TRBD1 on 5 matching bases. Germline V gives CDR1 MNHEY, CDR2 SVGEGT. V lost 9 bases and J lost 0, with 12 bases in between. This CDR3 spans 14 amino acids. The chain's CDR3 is CARRDASSGNTIYF. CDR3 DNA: TGTGCCAGAAGGGACGCCAGCTCTGGAAACACCATATATTTT.

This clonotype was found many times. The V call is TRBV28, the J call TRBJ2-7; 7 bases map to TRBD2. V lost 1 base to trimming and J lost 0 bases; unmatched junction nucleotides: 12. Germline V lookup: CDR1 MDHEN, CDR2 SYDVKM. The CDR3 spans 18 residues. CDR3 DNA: TGTGCCAGCAGTTTATTAATGGAGGCCAGGGAGGGCTCCTACGAGCAGTACTTC. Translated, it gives CASSLLMEAREGSYEQYF.

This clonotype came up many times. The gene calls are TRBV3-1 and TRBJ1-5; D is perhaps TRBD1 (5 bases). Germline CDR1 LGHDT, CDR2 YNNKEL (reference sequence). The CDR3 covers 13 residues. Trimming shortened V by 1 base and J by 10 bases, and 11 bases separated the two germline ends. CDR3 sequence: CASSQAVGRPQHF. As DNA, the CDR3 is TGTGCCAGCAGCCAAGCCGTGGGGCGACCCCAGCATTTT.

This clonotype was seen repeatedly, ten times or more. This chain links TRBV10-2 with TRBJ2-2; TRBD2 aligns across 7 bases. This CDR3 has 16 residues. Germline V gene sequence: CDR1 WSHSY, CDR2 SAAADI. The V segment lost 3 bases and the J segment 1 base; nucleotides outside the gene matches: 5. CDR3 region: CASSESWGGNTGELFF. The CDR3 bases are TGCGCCAGCAGTGAATCGTGGGGGGGGAACACCGGGGAGCTGTTTTTT.

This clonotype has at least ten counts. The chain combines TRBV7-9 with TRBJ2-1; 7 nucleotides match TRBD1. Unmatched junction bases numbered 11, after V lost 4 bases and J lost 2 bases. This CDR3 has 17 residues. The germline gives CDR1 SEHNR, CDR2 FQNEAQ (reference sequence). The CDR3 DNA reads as TGTGCCAGCAGCTCGACTAAGGGACAGAGGGCCTACAATGAGCAGTTCTTC. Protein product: CASSSTKGQRAYNEQFF.

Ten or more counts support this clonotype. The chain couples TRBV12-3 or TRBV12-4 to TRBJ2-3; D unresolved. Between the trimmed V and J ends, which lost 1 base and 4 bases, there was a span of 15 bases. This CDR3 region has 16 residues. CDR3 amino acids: CASSLVPIRAPDTQYF. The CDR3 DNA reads TGTGCCAGCAGTTTAGTTCCGATCCGGGCTCCAGATACGCAGTATTTT.